This record concerns one T cell receptor (beta chain) sequence. The sample originates from a study of technical replicates of blood from a handful of donors. Trimming pared 7 bases from V and 8 bases from J, leaving 11 bases between. The CDR3 spans 11 residues. Germline CDR1 reads MNHNY; CDR2 reads SVGAGI (reference sequence). Generated by immunoSEQ multiplex PCR, the TCRdb table keeps only in-frame clones and is missing some. The sample gives roughly 70,000 clones, around 95% of which show up once; approximately 0.4% is in the top ten. Source material: T cells isolated from PBMCs. The sequence came from a human donor in good health. This rearrangement joins TRBV6-6 to TRBJ1-1, with a weak D call TRBD1 (6 bases). Written as DNA, the CDR3 is TGTGCCAGCACCTCAGGGACAGAAGCTTTCTTT. Translated: CASTSGTEAFF.